This T cell receptor (beta chain) originates from a study of cytomegalovirus exposure and HLA in healthy donors. This clone was seen a handful of times. Germline loops: CDR1 SGHVS, CDR2 FQNEAQ. This CDR3 has 15 amino acids. The ends lost 1 base at V and 2 bases at J; junction bases unmatched: 1. The PCR had 60 Vbeta and 13 Jbeta primers. Here immunoSEQ multiplex PCR was the method, and the copy in TCRdb shows in-frame clones only, minus some. Of 150,000 to 200,000 clones in the sample, roughly 10% were seen once. Sequenced input: PBMCs. This receptor was identified in a woman under 40 in good health and CMV-seropositive. The chain uses TRBV7-8 and TRBJ2-2, with TRBD1 matching over 7 bases. The CDR3: CASSLGQGNTGELFF. In DNA, the CDR3 is TGTGCCAGCAGCTTAGGACAGGGTAACACCGGGGAGCTGTTTTTT.